Only a few counts were recorded for the clone carrying this T cell receptor beta chain. Its antigen is unidentified. This sample was taken from a study of T-cell reconstitution after alpha-beta-depleted transplantation in children. For TCRbeta, the library was prepared with unique molecular identifiers. TCRdb used MiXCR to reprocess the PCR reads, holding one entry per CDR3 protein. The repertoire includes around 490,000 distinct CDR3 sequences, about an eighth of them detected once, and about 15% sits in the top ten. V was pared by 4 bases and J by 4 bases, with 10 bases between. The CDR3 is 13 residues long. General observations from the study: Diversity of TCRbeta at day 60 was high in some patients, arising from surviving recipient T cells and thymic progenitors.

The receptor's source is a female patient aged 2-10 years who had a stem cell transplant for aplastic anemia, so the T cells may come from the graft donor. The V and J genes are TRBV12-3 or TRBV12-4 and TRBJ2-5; D is uncertain. The specimen comprised PBMCs, mostly from graft donor cells, sampled 180 days after TCRalphabeta/CD19-depleted stem cell transplant. This chain's CDR3 is CASSYYVRETQYF. The CDR3 bases are TGTGCCAGCAGTTACTATGTAAGAGAGACCCAGTACTTC.